This T cell receptor beta chain is drawn from a study of shared clonotypes between healthy human individuals. The protocol was immunoSEQ multiplex PCR, while the TCRdb copy is restricted to in-frame clones and leaves out a portion. The repertoire holds some 900,000 clones, with 76% as singletons. The donors, healthy adults who were HIV-negative, had experienced no recent acute infections or vaccinations. General study points: Genetic and exposure-history diversity was limited by the small donor number.

As for this clone: No antigen is known for it.

V shed 5 bases, J shed 9 bases, and the junction held 15 bases outside the gene matches. The germline gives CDR1 SGHTA, CDR2 FQGNSA. The CDR3 spans 16 residues. The sample was memory CD4+ T cells sorted from blood. Subset in this sample: CD45RA-negative fraction. The TCR was taken from a young man in good health. This sequence joins TRBV7-2 and TRBJ2-1; 8 positions agree with TRBD1. CDR3 residues: CASSVTGTGGSGEQFF. DNA for the CDR3: TGTGCCAGCAGCGTTACCGGGACAGGAGGATCGGGTGAGCAGTTCTTC. Supplemented by reference TRBV7-2 and TRBJ2-1, the full variable domain reads GAGVSQSPSNKVTEKGKDVELRCDPISGHTALYWYRQSLGQGLEFLIYFQGNSAPDKSGLPSDRFSAERTGGSVSTLTIQRTQQEDSAVYLCASSVTGTGGSGEQFFGPGTRLTVL.